This T cell receptor beta chain was captured in a study of siplizumab effects on memory and regulatory T cells. A remark on this clone: Its antigen is not known.

The V and J ends lost 3 bases and 9 bases, in that order; junction bases with no gene match: 10. This CDR3 has 17 residues. From germline, CDR1 is SGHAT and CDR2 FQDESV (reference sequence). Per sample, roughly 10^5 TCR templates were assayed. Assay used: immunoSEQ multiplex PCR; TCRdb lists only in-frame clones, some missing. The data contain fewer than 100,000 clones, around 93% of them singletons. Study findings and constraints: With siplizumab, Treg-derived clones averaged about 71% of mappable alloreactive CD4+ clones, versus 25% to 30% in controls. Naive T cells appeared more varied than memory cells and looked like key alloresponse contributors.

Sequenced: CD8+ T cells sorted from blood. The origin of this receptor is a human donor in good health. This sequence joins TRBV11-1 and TRBJ2-1; 14 bases map to TRBD2. The CDR3 DNA reads TGTGCCAGCAGCTTCCGCCAGGGGACTAGCGGGAGAGGTGAGCAGTTCTTC. This sequence encodes CASSFRQGTSGRGEQFF.